These T cell receptor beta chains were read from a single sample in a study of blood T cells in healthy people across ages. TCRdb ran MiXCR on the 5' RACE reads and lists one entry per CDR3 protein. In the table there are over 1,500,000 distinct CDR3 sequences, 40% to 55% of which are singletons. The sample comprised blood. These receptors all come from a middle-aged woman in good health. Both conserved end residues are part of each CDR3. The order of the fields is CDR3 protein, CDR3 DNA, clone size, D gene, V gene, J gene. A D gene is named only where the DNA matches it firmly. Not every row has a clone size; where given, it reads once, few, many or a size class.

CDR3aa: CASSNDSPTGELFF; CDR3nt: TGTGCCAGCAGCAACGACAGTCCCACCGGGGAGCTGTTTTTT; abundance: NA; d_gene: NA; v_gene: TRBV28; j_gene: TRBJ2-2
CDR3aa: CASIGAGAHGTQYF; CDR3nt: TGTGCCAGCATCGGCGCGGGGGCCCACGGTACGCAGTATTTT; abundance: NA; d_gene: NA; v_gene: TRBV12-3/TRBV12-4; j_gene: TRBJ2-3
CDR3aa: CASSLLGQENYEQYF; CDR3nt: TGCGCCAGCAGCTTGTTGGGACAGGAGAACTACGAGCAGTACTTC; abundance: few; d_gene: TRBD1; v_gene: TRBV5-1; j_gene: TRBJ2-7
CDR3aa: CATSDNRGGMLNEQFF; CDR3nt: TGTGCCACCAGTGATAACAGGGGAGGAATGTTGAATGAGCAGTTCTTC; abundance: NA; d_gene: NA; v_gene: TRBV24-1; j_gene: TRBJ2-1
CDR3aa: CASSYGLRGRHSGELFF; CDR3nt: TGTGCCAGCAGTTACGGGCTGCGGGGACGGCACAGCGGGGAGCTGTTTTTT; abundance: NA; d_gene: NA; v_gene: TRBV6-5; j_gene: TRBJ2-2
CDR3aa: CSATPKGLAGGRDTQYF; CDR3nt: TGCAGTGCTACACCTAAGGGACTAGCGGGGGGGCGCGATACGCAGTATTTT; abundance: NA; d_gene: TRBD2; v_gene: TRBV20-1; j_gene: TRBJ2-3
CDR3aa: CASSRTRGNEQYF; CDR3nt: TGTGCCAGCAGCCGGACCAGGGGAAATGAGCAGTACTTC; abundance: NA; d_gene: NA; v_gene: TRBV3-1; j_gene: TRBJ2-5
CDR3aa: CASSIWTGVYTQYF; CDR3nt: TGTGCCAGCAGCATCTGGACAGGGGTTTATACGCAGTATTTT; abundance: NA; d_gene: TRBD1; v_gene: TRBV7-2; j_gene: TRBJ2-3
CDR3aa: CASSSRIGDEQYF; CDR3nt: TGCGCCAGCAGTTCGCGGATAGGGGACGAGCAGTACTTC; abundance: few; d_gene: NA; v_gene: TRBV5-1; j_gene: TRBJ2-7
CDR3aa: CSATTEWELAGGSYEQYF; CDR3nt: TGCAGTGCTACCACCGAATGGGAACTAGCGGGGGGTTCCTACGAGCAGTACTTC; abundance: NA; d_gene: TRBD2; v_gene: TRBV20-1; j_gene: TRBJ2-7
CDR3aa: CAWTHPGQTNEQFF; CDR3nt: TGTGCCTGGACCCACCCGGGACAAACCAATGAGCAGTTCTTC; abundance: NA; d_gene: NA; v_gene: TRBV30; j_gene: TRBJ2-1
CDR3aa: CASSQGRSIYNEQFF; CDR3nt: TGCGCCAGCAGCCAGGGGCGGTCGATTTACAATGAGCAGTTCTTC; abundance: few; d_gene: NA; v_gene: TRBV4-3; j_gene: TRBJ2-1
CDR3aa: CASSFGGGEQFF; CDR3nt: TGTGCCAGCAGTTTCGGGGGCGGTGAGCAGTTCTTC; abundance: many; d_gene: NA; v_gene: TRBV27; j_gene: TRBJ2-1
CDR3aa: CASSVARPNSPLHF; CDR3nt: TGTGCCAGCAGCGTAGCCAGGCCGAATTCACCCCTCCACTTT; abundance: few; d_gene: NA; v_gene: TRBV9; j_gene: TRBJ1-6
CDR3aa: CSALRHDNEQFF; CDR3nt: TGCAGTGCGCTGAGACACGACAATGAGCAGTTCTTC; abundance: few; d_gene: NA; v_gene: TRBV20-1; j_gene: TRBJ2-1
CDR3aa: CASSFYPGTGEDGYTF; CDR3nt: TGTGCCAGCAGTTTTTATCCCGGGACAGGGGAGGACGGCTACACCTTC; abundance: few; d_gene: TRBD1; v_gene: TRBV28; j_gene: TRBJ1-2
CDR3aa: CASSPPRQGHEKLFF; CDR3nt: TGTGCCAGCAGCCCTCCGAGACAGGGTCATGAAAAACTGTTTTTT; abundance: NA; d_gene: TRBD1; v_gene: TRBV7-8; j_gene: TRBJ1-4
CDR3aa: CASSYGRGYTEAFF; CDR3nt: TGTGCCAGCAGTTACGGTCGGGGGTACACTGAAGCTTTCTTT; abundance: NA; d_gene: NA; v_gene: TRBV6-6; j_gene: TRBJ1-1
CDR3aa: CASSQDRGDGYTF; CDR3nt: TGTGCCAGCAGCCAAGACAGGGGAGATGGCTACACCTTC; abundance: NA; d_gene: NA; v_gene: TRBV4-2; j_gene: TRBJ1-2
CDR3aa: CASSTYSGGFYYEQYF; CDR3nt: TGTGCCAGCAGTACTTATAGCGGGGGGTTCTACTACGAGCAGTACTTC; abundance: NA; d_gene: TRBD2; v_gene: TRBV28; j_gene: TRBJ2-7
CDR3aa: CSTGRGRDGYTF; CDR3nt: TGTTCGACAGGGAGAGGGAGAGATGGCTACACCTTC; abundance: NA; d_gene: TRBD1; v_gene: TRBV7-9; j_gene: TRBJ1-2
CDR3aa: CASSFPRLAGGTDTQYF; CDR3nt: TGTGCCAGCAGCTTCCCTAGACTAGCGGGGGGCACAGATACGCAGTATTTT; abundance: NA; d_gene: TRBD2; v_gene: TRBV7-8; j_gene: TRBJ2-3
CDR3aa: CASSQDSGQGGSPLHF; CDR3nt: TGCGCCAGCAGCCAAGATAGTGGGCAGGGCGGGTCACCCCTCCACTTT; abundance: NA; d_gene: NA; v_gene: TRBV4-1; j_gene: TRBJ1-6
CDR3aa: CSASPPLAGGPETQYF; CDR3nt: TGCAGTGCTAGCCCACCGCTAGCGGGGGGGCCAGAGACCCAGTACTTC; abundance: NA; d_gene: TRBD2; v_gene: TRBV20-1; j_gene: TRBJ2-5
CDR3aa: CASSEPGRSDEKLFF; CDR3nt: TGTGCCAGCAGTGAACCGGGACGGTCGGATGAAAAACTGTTTTTT; abundance: once; d_gene: NA; v_gene: TRBV25-1; j_gene: TRBJ1-4
CDR3aa: CASSLMKGSYEQYF; CDR3nt: TGTGCCAGCAGCTTAATGAAGGGCTCCTACGAGCAGTACTTC; abundance: few; d_gene: NA; v_gene: TRBV7-2; j_gene: TRBJ2-7
CDR3aa: CSARDRVLSNQPQHF; CDR3nt: TGCAGTGCTAGGGACCGGGTCCTTAGCAATCAGCCCCAGCATTTT; abundance: few; d_gene: NA; v_gene: TRBV20-1; j_gene: TRBJ1-5
CDR3aa: CATSRDLGQQQFF; CDR3nt: TGTGCCACCAGCAGAGATCTTGGACAGCAGCAGTTCTTC; abundance: NA; d_gene: NA; v_gene: TRBV15; j_gene: TRBJ2-1
CDR3aa: CASSQGHGTNGYTF; CDR3nt: TGCGCCAGCAGCCAAGGTCACGGGACAAATGGCTACACCTTC; abundance: NA; d_gene: NA; v_gene: TRBV4-1; j_gene: TRBJ1-2
CDR3aa: CSSPGTSSYEQYF; CDR3nt: TGCAGCAGCCCCGGGACCAGCTCCTACGAGCAGTACTTC; abundance: few; d_gene: NA; v_gene: TRBV20-1; j_gene: TRBJ2-7
CDR3aa: CASSPTTSGANVLTF; CDR3nt: TGCGCCAGCAGCCCGACGACTTCTGGGGCCAACGTCCTGACTTTC; abundance: many; d_gene: NA; v_gene: TRBV4-1; j_gene: TRBJ2-6
CDR3aa: CASSRGSNQPQPF; CDR3nt: TGTGCCAGCAGCCGGGGATCCAATCAGCCCCAGCCTTTT; abundance: NA; d_gene: NA; v_gene: TRBV7-2; j_gene: TRBJ1-5